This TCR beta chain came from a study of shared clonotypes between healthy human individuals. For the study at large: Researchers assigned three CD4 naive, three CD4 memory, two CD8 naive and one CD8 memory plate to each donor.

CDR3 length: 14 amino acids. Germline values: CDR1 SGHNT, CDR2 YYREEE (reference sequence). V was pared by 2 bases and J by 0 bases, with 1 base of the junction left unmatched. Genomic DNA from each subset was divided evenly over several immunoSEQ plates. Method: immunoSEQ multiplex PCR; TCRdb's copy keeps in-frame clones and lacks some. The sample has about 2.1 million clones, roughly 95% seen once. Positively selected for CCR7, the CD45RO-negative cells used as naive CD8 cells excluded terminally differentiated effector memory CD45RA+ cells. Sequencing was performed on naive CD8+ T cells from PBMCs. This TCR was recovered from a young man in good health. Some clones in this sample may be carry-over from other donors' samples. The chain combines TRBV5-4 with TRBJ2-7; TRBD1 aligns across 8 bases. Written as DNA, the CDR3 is TGTGCCAGCAGCTTTGACAGGGGCTCCTACGAGCAGTACTTC. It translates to CASSFDRGSYEQYF.